A selection of T cell receptor beta chains follows, all from one sample in a study of PD-L1 blockade in urothelial cancer. Profiled with immunoSEQ multiplex PCR; TCRdb holds only in-frame clones, not every one. The sample holds tens of thousands of clones, roughly 82% seen once. Specimen: PBMCs, collected around atezolizumab (anti-PD-L1) treatment. These TCRs come from a man aged 50 to 60 with urothelial cancer. The CDR3 runs from the conserved cysteine through the conserved F or W. Each record gives: D gene, clone size, V gene, J gene, CDR3 protein, CDR3 DNA. A D gene is named only where the DNA matches it firmly. Some rows have no size entry. The others give once, few or many, or a class for an expanded clone.

NA,once,TRBV7-7,TRBJ2-1,CASSLGTWGNEQFF,TGTGCCAGCAGCCTGGGGACTTGGGGGAATGAGCAGTTCTTC
NA,NA,TRBV27,TRBJ2-5,CASSKAGFGRETQYF,TGTGCCAGCAGTAAGGCGGGCTTCGGCCGAGAGACCCAGTACTTC
NA,NA,TRBV30,TRBJ1-1,CAWTPQGPTVTEAFF,TGTGCCTGGACCCCACAGGGCCCCACGGTCACTGAAGCTTTCTTT
NA,NA,TRBV15,TRBJ1-1,CATSRERGIAFF,TGTGCCACCAGCAGAGAACGGGGTATAGCTTTCTTT
NA,NA,TRBV10-1,TRBJ2-5,CASSEWQGSSETQYF,TGCGCCAGCAGTGAGTGGCAGGGTTCATCGGAGACCCAGTACTTC
NA,NA,TRBV28,TRBJ1-2,CASSHTERVEAF,TGTGCCAGCAGCCATACAGAGCGGGTCGAAGCCTTC
NA,NA,TRBV30,TRBJ1-1,CAWSTDGRNTEAFF,TGTGCCTGGAGTACCGACGGGAGAAACACTGAAGCTTTCTTT
TRBD1,NA,TRBV9,TRBJ1-6,CASSVAGTGGWNSPLHF,TGTGCCAGCAGCGTGGCCGGGACAGGGGGCTGGAATTCACCCCTCCACTTT
NA,NA,TRBV19,TRBJ1-5,CASSISGHLNNQPQHF,TGTGCCAGTAGTATCTCGGGACACCTGAATAATCAGCCCCAGCATTTT
TRBD1,NA,TRBV9,TRBJ1-1,CASSVVGTGNTEAFF,TGTGCCAGCAGCGTAGTGGGGACAGGGAACACTGAAGCTTTCTTT
NA,NA,TRBV11-2,TRBJ1-1,CASSLDRTGNEAFF,TGTGCCAGCAGCTTAGATCGTACAGGGAATGAAGCTTTCTTT